The 25 T cell receptor beta chains below come from one sample, sequenced in a study of cytomegalovirus exposure and HLA in healthy donors. 13 Jbeta primers and 60 Vbeta primers were used for the PCR. Libraries were prepared by immunoSEQ multiplex PCR; TCRdb keeps only in-frame clonotypes and omits some of them. The profile covers roughly 34,000 clones, with roughly 67% appearing a single time and over 9% taken by the ten largest. Material for sequencing was PBMCs. Receptor source: a man aged 35 to 55 in good health and CMV-seropositive.

V and J are TRBV5-6 and TRBJ2-3; 8 nucleotides align to TRBD2. CDR1 SGHDT and CDR2 YYEEEE come from the germline V gene. The CDR3 is 16 residues long. V trimming: 1 base; J trimming: 1 base; junction bases outside the gene matches: 5. The DNA of the CDR3 is TGTGCCAGCAGCTTGTTTGGTAGCGGGGGCACAGATACGCAGTATTTT. Translating gives CASSLFGSGGTDTQYF.

The rearrangement links TRBV6-5 to TRBJ1-1, with TRBD1 matching 7 bases. CDR1 is MNHEY, CDR2 SVGAGI, per germline. V shed 6 bases, J shed 2 bases, and the junction held 9 bases outside the gene matches. This CDR3 is 15 amino acids long. CDR3 residues: CASRSRTGGNTEAFF. CDR3 DNA sequence: TGTGCCAGCAGGAGTAGGACAGGAGGAAACACTGAAGCTTTCTTT.

This clone was counted between two and nine times. This sequence joins TRBV19 and TRBJ2-3; 9 bases match TRBD1. The V gene end was trimmed by 5 bases and the J gene end by 5 bases; junction bases not matched to a gene: 8. Germline CDR1 reads LNHDA; CDR2 reads SQIVND (reference sequence). This CDR3 region has 15 residues. The CDR3 spells CASSVGPGQGDTQYF. CDR3 DNA sequence: TGTGCCAGTAGTGTGGGACCGGGACAGGGAGATACGCAGTATTTT.

The J gene is TRBJ2-4, the V gene TRBV5-6, with no clear D. The CDR3 is 14 residues long. Germline V gene data show CDR1 as SGHDT and CDR2 as YYEEEE. V gave up 2 bases and J gave up 5 bases, with 11 bases separating them. CDR3 DNA sequence: TGTGCCAGCAGCTTCTGGGTTGCGGAAAACATTCAGTACTTC. Protein product: CASSFWVAENIQYF.

The V and J genes are TRBV5-5 and TRBJ1-3; the match to TRBD1 covers 10 bases. This CDR3 spans 16 amino acids. V was clipped by 5 bases and J by 0 bases; unmatched bases: 5. The germline V gene has CDR1 SGHKS and CDR2 YYEKEE (reference sequence). For the CDR3, the DNA is TGTGCCAGCAGTTTGACAGGGGGCGCCTCTGGAAACACCATATATTTT. This gives the protein CASSLTGGASGNTIYF.

The chain has TRBV19 and TRBJ1-1; no firm D call. Trimming removed 1 base at V and 0 bases at J, with 6 bases between. CDR1 and CDR2 (germline): LNHDA, SQIVND (reference sequence). This CDR3 comprises 14 residues. CDR3 sequence reads: CASSIGQVNTEAFF. The CDR3 coding sequence is TGTGCCAGTAGTATAGGGCAGGTGAACACTGAAGCTTTCTTT.

This clone came up a few times. This chain links TRBV7-9 with TRBJ2-2; 9 bases line up with TRBD2. Germline V gene data show CDR1 as SEHNR and CDR2 as FQNEAQ (reference sequence). The J segment lost 5 bases and the V segment lost 8 bases, leaving 9 bases of the junction unmatched. The CDR3 has 15 amino acids. CDR3 sequence (DNA): TGTGCCAGCGCCGCGGGAGGGGGACTGACCGGGGAGCTGTTTTTT. Its protein is CASAAGGGLTGELFF.

The J gene is TRBJ2-1, the V gene TRBV6-1, with 10 bases fitting TRBD1. The CDR3 consists of 14 residues. The germline CDR1 and CDR2 sequences are MNHNS and SASEGT. Trimming took 10 bases from V and 5 from J; bases not matched to a gene: 8. The CDR3, as DNA: TGTGCCACCAAGGGACAGGGGACGAACAATGAGCAGTTCTTC. It codes for CATKGQGTNNEQFF.

The count of this clone is one. The rearrangement links TRBV19 to TRBJ2-7, with TRBD1 matching 7 bases. Germline-derived CDR1 and CDR2 are LNHDA and SQIVND (reference sequence). CDR3 length equals 15 residues. The V gene end was trimmed by 5 bases and the J gene end by 4 bases; junction bases not matched to a gene: 11. In nucleotides, the CDR3 is TGTGCCAGTAGTCTCCAGACAGGGTTACTATACGAGCAGTACTTC. Encoded protein: CASSLQTGLLYEQYF.

In its sample, this clone was seen a few times. The chain joins TRBV30 to TRBJ1-5; 10 bases line up with TRBD1. Germline V CDR1 and CDR2: GTSNPN, SVGIG (reference sequence). The CDR3 sequence is 14 residues long. J gave up 2 bases and V 3 bases, and 1 base lay outside the gene matches. The CDR3 here is CAWRGTGGNQPQHF. CDR3 nucleotide sequence: TGTGCCTGGAGGGGGACAGGGGGCAATCAGCCCCAGCATTTT.

The chain has TRBV6-4 and TRBJ1-4; the D gene is possibly TRBD1 (6 bases). V was trimmed by 2 bases and J by 5 bases, leaving 12 bases between them. The CDR3 runs to 15 residues. The germline gives CDR1 MRHNA, CDR2 SNTAGT. The CDR3 sequence is CASSDGRDKNEKLFF. CDR3 DNA: TGTGCCAGCAGTGACGGGAGGGACAAGAATGAAAAACTGTTTTTT.

V gene TRBV5-4 combines with J gene TRBJ1-6; TRBD1 might be the D (5 bases). Trimming took 2 bases from V and 7 from J, leaving 13 bases between them. Germline V lookup: CDR1 SGHNT, CDR2 YYREEE (reference sequence). CDR3 length equals 15 residues. CDR3 loop: CASSLWGRVNSPLHF. CDR3 DNA sequence: TGTGCCAGCAGCTTATGGGGCAGAGTAAATTCACCCCTCCACTTT.

J is TRBJ1-2 and V is TRBV4-2; 7 positions match TRBD1. The V segment lost 0 bases and the J segment 7 bases; nucleotides outside the gene matches: 5. Germline loops: CDR1 LGHNA, CDR2 YNFKEQ. CDR3 length equals 14 residues. In DNA form, the CDR3 reads TGTGCCAGCAGCCAAGACGGAGGGGGCCCTGGCTACACCTTC. It is translated as CASSQDGGGPGYTF.

The chain has TRBV7-2 and TRBJ1-2, with unresolved D. V shed 5 bases and J shed 0 bases, with 13 bases lying between them. The CDR3 is made up of 15 amino acids. Germline V gene data show CDR1 as SGHTA and CDR2 as FQGNSA. In DNA, the CDR3 is TGTGCCAGCAGCGCTCGACTGAGAGCTAACTATGGCTACACCTTC. This translates into CASSARLRANYGYTF.

The gene calls are TRBV5-4 and TRBJ1-1; 7 bases map to TRBD1. The CDR3 contains 15 residues. The J segment lost 1 base and the V segment lost 4 bases, leaving 7 bases of the junction unmatched. The germline V gene has CDR1 SGHNT and CDR2 YYREEE (reference sequence). CDR3: CASSLMTGRNTEAFF. The CDR3 DNA sequence: TGTGCCAGCAGCCTAATGACAGGGAGGAACACTGAAGCTTTCTTT. Drawing the rest from reference TRBV5-4 and TRBJ1-1, the complete variable domain is ETGVTQSPTHLIKTRGQQVTLRCSSQSGHNTVSWYQQALGQGPQFIFQYYREEENGRGNFPPRFSGLQFPNYSSELNVNALELDDSALYLCASSLMTGRNTEAFFGQGTRLTVV.

A word on this clone: The same CDR3 arises from other DNA sequences in this sample as well. The chain combines TRBV6-4 with TRBJ2-3, with unresolved D. Trimming cost V 2 bases and J 0 bases, with 9 bases left between them. The germline V gene encodes CDR1 MRHNA and CDR2 SNTAGT. The CDR3 is 15 amino acids. Here the CDR3 reads CASSDASTSTDTQYF. The CDR3 DNA reads TGTGCCAGCAGTGACGCTTCCACTAGCACAGATACGCAGTATTTT.

This clone occurred a few times. The CDR3 DNA reads as TGTGCCAGCAGGGACTGGACGCGCCAAGAGACCCAGTACTTC. Translating gives CASRDWTRQETQYF. The chain couples TRBV11-2 to TRBJ2-5, with D possibly TRBD2 on 5 matching bases. The CDR3 covers 14 residues. V dropped 6 bases and J dropped 1 base, with 12 bases sitting between them. The V gene's germline CDR1 is SGHAT and CDR2 FQNNGV.

This clone occurred once. J is TRBJ2-7 and V is TRBV2; TRBD2 agrees at 10 bases. Germline trimming cut 3 bases from V and 4 bases from J; bases unmatched to any gene: 15. This CDR3 is 18 amino acids long. Germline-derived CDR1 and CDR2 are SNHLY and FYNNEI. CDR3 sequence reads: CASSEGSGGPYPTYEQYF. CDR3 coding DNA: TGTGCCAGCAGTGAGGGTAGCGGGGGGCCATATCCGACTTACGAGCAGTACTTC. Full variable domain (outside the CDR3, taken from reference TRBV2 and TRBJ2-7): EPEVTQTPSHQVTQMGQEVILRCVPISNHLYFYWYRQILGQKVEFLVSFYNNEISEKSEIFDDQFSVERPDGSNFTLKIRSTKLEDSAMYFCASSEGSGGPYPTYEQYFGPGTRLTVT.

This chain uses TRBV27 with TRBJ2-3; 7 nucleotides match TRBD2. Germline trimming cut 6 bases from V and 1 base from J; bases unmatched to any gene: 16. Germline CDR1 and CDR2: MNHEY and SMNVEV (reference sequence). The CDR3 runs to 18 residues. CDR3 bases: TGTGCCAGCAGCCAATCTATTCGGGGGAGGGGCGGCACAGATACGCAGTATTTT. It is translated as CASSQSIRGRGGTDTQYF.

The chain employs TRBV13 and TRBJ2-1; D is ambiguous. The CDR3 is made up of 13 amino acids. Germline values: CDR1 PRHDT, CDR2 FYEKMQ (reference sequence). The ends were cut back, 4 bases at V and 0 bases at J, with 4 bases in the middle. The CDR3 is CASSSSSYNEQFF. The DNA of the CDR3 is TGTGCCAGCAGCTCGAGCTCCTACAATGAGCAGTTCTTC.

The chain joins TRBV7-3 to TRBJ2-2; 11 bases match TRBD2. CDR1 SGHTA and CDR2 FQGTGA come from the germline V gene. The junction had 3 bases not matched to a gene; V was cut back by 3 bases and J by 3 bases. The CDR3 has 16 residues. The CDR3: CASSFSGGVDTGELFF. In nucleotides, the CDR3 is TGTGCCAGCAGCTTTAGCGGGGGGGTTGACACCGGGGAGCTGTTTTTT. The full variable domain, its missing parts supplied by reference TRBV7-3 and TRBJ2-2, is GAGVSQTPSNKVTEKGKYVELRCDPISGHTALYWYRQSLGQGPEFLIYFQGTGAADDSGLPNDRFFAVRPEGSVSTLKIQRTERGDSAVYLCASSFSGGVDTGELFFGEGSRLTVL.

The chain joins TRBV19 to TRBJ1-2; the match to TRBD1 covers 8 bases. V shed 3 bases and J 8 bases; nucleotides not matched to a gene: 5. Germline-derived CDR1 and CDR2 are LNHDA and SQIVND (reference sequence). The CDR3 is 13 residues long. CDR3 nucleotides: TGTGCCAGTAGTATCCAGGGGGCGGGCGGCTACACCTTC. This sequence encodes CASSIQGAGGYTF.

This clone occurred once. The rearrangement uses TRBV18 and TRBJ2-5, with 8 nucleotides matching TRBD2. Trimming at V came to 4 bases and at J to 1 base, leaving 2 bases not matched to a gene. The germline gives CDR1 KGHSH, CDR2 LQKENI. This CDR3 has 14 amino acids. The CDR3 sequence: CASSLAGLQETQYF. The DNA of the CDR3 is TGTGCCAGCTCACTAGCGGGGCTCCAAGAGACCCAGTACTTC.

Only one count was recorded for this clone. The J gene is TRBJ1-2, the V gene TRBV2; 7 positions match TRBD1. Unmatched junction bases numbered 5, after V lost 8 bases and J lost 5 bases. The CDR3 consists of 12 residues. Germline assignment: CDR1 SNHLY and CDR2 FYNNEI. The CDR3 coding sequence is TGTGCCAGCTCCGACAGGGTATATGGCTACACCTTC. It specifies CASSDRVYGYTF.

This chain connects TRBV5-4 to TRBJ2-3, with TRBD2 as a possible D gene (6 bases). CDR1 and CDR2 from the germline V gene are SGHNT and YYREEE (reference sequence). The ends were cut back, 7 bases at V and 2 bases at J, with 20 bases in the middle. The CDR3 runs 16 residues. The CDR3 protein is CASGLDPRGNTDTQYF. In DNA form, the CDR3 reads TGTGCCAGCGGATTAGACCCTCGGGGGAACACAGATACGCAGTATTTT.